These 16 T cell receptor beta chains share one sample of origin, sequenced in a study of blood T cells in healthy people across ages. Primed by a sample-barcoded 5' primer and a J-beta primer mix, a second PCR proceeded for roughly 7 to 11 cycles. TCRdb used MiXCR to reprocess the 5' RACE reads, holding one entry per CDR3 protein. The sample records about 1 million distinct CDR3 sequences, 35% to 55% being singletons. Input material: blood. The receptors were sampled from a woman in her sixties in good health.

This clonotype was seen repeatedly, ten times or more. The rearrangement joins TRBV5-1 to TRBJ2-1, with 12 bases identical to TRBD1. The CDR3 runs to 16 residues. After removal of 0 bases from V and 9 bases from J, the junction contained 7 bases not matched to a gene. Germline V gene sequence: CDR1 SGHRS, CDR2 YFSETQ. This CDR3 is CASSLAFGTGGSEQFF. The CDR3 DNA follows: TGCGCCAGCAGCTTGGCCTTTGGGACAGGGGGCTCTGAGCAGTTCTTC.

Only a few counts were recorded for this clonotype. The rearrangement links TRBV29-1 to TRBJ1-2; perhaps TRBD1 as D (5 bases). CDR1 is SQVTM and CDR2 is ANQGSEA in the germline V gene. The ends were cut back, 3 bases at V and 5 bases at J, with 16 bases in the middle. The CDR3 contains 14 residues. As DNA, the CDR3 is TGCAGCGTTGATAGGGAAGGGGTCATATATGGCTACACCTTC. Amino acids: CSVDREGVIYGYTF.

The chain has TRBV27 and TRBJ1-1, with 9 bases matching TRBD1. J lost 4 bases, V lost 6 bases, and 6 bases had no gene match. This CDR3 contains 14 residues. Germline CDR1 and CDR2: MNHEY and SMNVEV (reference sequence). CDR3 region: CASSPGTGTTEAFF. CDR3 DNA: TGTGCCAGCAGCCCCGGGACAGGGACCACTGAAGCTTTCTTT.

V usage is TRBV2 and J usage is TRBJ2-7; 8 nucleotides match TRBD1. The CDR3 loop spans 15 amino acids. Germline V gene data show CDR1 as SNHLY and CDR2 as FYNNEI. V gave up 0 bases and J gave up 7 bases; unmatched junction bases: 8. For the CDR3, the DNA is TGTGCCAGCAGTGAAGCGCGCAGGGGGCGCGGAGAGCAGTACTTC. This encodes CASSEARRGRGEQYF.

This chain joins TRBV7-9 and TRBJ2-3; D is unclear. CDR1 SEHNR and CDR2 FQNEAQ come from the germline V gene (reference sequence). The CDR3 covers 16 residues. Trimming took off 0 bases at V and 0 bases at J, with 10 bases between the two ends. CDR3 amino acids: CASSLAGSSSTDTQYF. As DNA, the CDR3 is TGTGCCAGCAGCTTAGCGGGCAGCTCTAGCACAGATACGCAGTATTTT.

The V and J genes are TRBV7-9 and TRBJ2-1; 9 bases match TRBD2. V shed 1 base, J shed 4 bases, and the junction held 11 bases outside the gene matches. This CDR3 comprises 18 residues. The V gene's germline CDR1 is SEHNR and CDR2 FQNEAQ (reference sequence). Here the CDR3 DNA reads TGTGCCAGCAGCTTAGTGATGGGGCTAGCGGGGTCTTACAATGAGCAGTTCTTC. It specifies CASSLVMGLAGSYNEQFF.

This clonotype has a single count. V is TRBV14 and J is TRBJ2-7; the D gene is possibly TRBD2 (5 bases). This CDR3 contains 16 residues. CDR1 and CDR2 from the germline V gene are SGHDN and FVKESK. The V gene lost 5 bases and the J gene lost 4 bases, with 21 bases spanning the gap. The CDR3 loop reads CASSSGSGLIRYEQYF. The CDR3 region has the DNA TGTGCCAGCAGCTCGGGCAGCGGATTGATTCGGTACGAGCAGTACTTC.

This clonotype was counted at least ten times. V is TRBV27 and J is TRBJ2-1; TRBD2 might be the D (6 bases). V was pared by 4 bases and J by 7 bases, with 8 bases between. Germline V gene lookup returns CDR1 MNHEY and CDR2 SMNVEV (reference sequence). The CDR3 has 12 residues. The CDR3 DNA sequence: TGTGCCAGCAGTTATCGGGGGAATGAGCAGTTCTTC. As protein: CASSYRGNEQFF.

This clonotype was found many times. The V gene is TRBV7-2, the J gene TRBJ2-5; D call uncertain. V was pared by 5 bases and J by 3 bases, with 13 bases between. Germline-derived CDR1 and CDR2 are SGHTA and FQGNSA. The CDR3 has 14 amino acids. The CDR3 here is CASSRDMSKETQYF. The CDR3 coding sequence is TGTGCCAGCAGCCGAGACATGAGTAAAGAGACCCAGTACTTC.

This clonotype was counted between two and nine times. This rearrangement joins TRBV5-1 to TRBJ2-1, with D possibly matching TRBD2 (6 bases). Germline CDR1 SGHRS, CDR2 YFSETQ. Trimming took off 0 bases at V and 4 bases at J, with 11 bases between the two ends. The CDR3 length is 15 residues. The CDR3 DNA reads as TGCGCCAGCAGCTTGGAAGCGGGCGATTACAATGAGCAGTTCTTC. Translation gives CASSLEAGDYNEQFF.

This clonotype was counted a few times. This chain joins TRBV27 and TRBJ2-7; 8 bases agree with TRBD1. The CDR3 length is 12 residues. CDR1 and CDR2 from the germline V gene are MNHEY and SMNVEV (reference sequence). The V segment lost 5 bases and the J segment 7 bases; nucleotides outside the gene matches: 4. For the CDR3, the DNA is TGTGCCAGCAGTGAGACAGGGGAAGAGCAGTACTTC. It is translated as CASSETGEEQYF.

This clonotype was observed a few times. This chain joins TRBV10-3 and TRBJ2-3; D might be TRBD1 (5 bases). This CDR3 has 13 amino acids. V was cut by 10 bases and J by 1 base, with 12 bases left in between. Per germline, CDR1 ENHRY and CDR2 SYGVKD. The CDR3 here is CATQGARTDTQYF. CDR3 bases: TGTGCCACCCAGGGCGCCCGCACAGATACGCAGTATTTT.

The V and J genes are TRBV28 and TRBJ2-6, with D unresolved. The CDR3 is 10 amino acids. V lost 3 bases, J lost 18 bases, and 9 bases lay in between. Germline V gene sequence: CDR1 MDHEN, CDR2 SYDVKM. The CDR3 here is CASSLRRGTF. The DNA for the CDR3 is TGTGCCAGCAGTTTGCGCCGCGGGACTTTC.

V gene TRBV5-6 combines with J gene TRBJ2-3; 10 nucleotides line up with TRBD2. V was pared by 0 bases and J by 0 bases, with 4 bases of the junction left unmatched. Germline values: CDR1 SGHDT, CDR2 YYEEEE. This CDR3 has 17 amino acids. CDR3 in DNA: TGTGCCAGCAGCTTGGAGCTAGCGGGGGCTAGCACAGATACGCAGTATTTT. Its protein is CASSLELAGASTDTQYF.

The sample holds a few counts of this clonotype. The rearrangement links TRBV4-1 to TRBJ1-5; D is uncertain. The germline gives CDR1 MGHRA, CDR2 YSYEKL. Trimming pared 0 bases from V and 2 bases from J, leaving 5 bases between. This CDR3 spans 14 amino acids. The CDR3: CASSQDEGNQPQHF. CDR3 DNA: TGCGCCAGCAGCCAAGACGAAGGCAATCAGCCCCAGCATTTT.

The CDR3 coding sequence is TGTGCCAGCAGTACGGGGGGTAGACGGGCGGAGAACACCGGGGAGCTGTTTTTT. Translated: CASSTGGRRAENTGELFF. The chain couples TRBV6-1 to TRBJ2-2; 7 bases are a match to TRBD2. The CDR3 is 18 amino acids. The germline gives CDR1 MNHNS, CDR2 SASEGT. V was pared by 5 bases and J by 1 base, with 13 bases of the junction left unmatched.